The sequence of this T cell receptor beta chain was determined in a study of T cell responses to AZD1222 COVID-19 vaccine. Whole-study context: Timing groups of about 4 and about 12 weeks for second doses were pooled.

Generated by immunoSEQ multiplex PCR, the TCRdb table keeps only in-frame clones and is missing some. The sample shows approximately 100,000 clones, roughly 86% of them seen only once. Points on this clone: The antigen remains undetermined.

CDR3 length equals 17 residues. Per the germline V gene, CDR1 is SGHRS and CDR2 is YFSETQ. V lost 0 bases and J 0 bases, leaving 12 bases between the germline ends. The study's findings and limits: Regions 160-218 and 743-854 held dominance among vaccine-associated CD4 TCRs, which spanned spike. Targets within unmutated variant regions were reportedly found for nearly half of spike-specific TCRs.

The sequence came from an adult in good health. The material sequenced was peripheral blood, taken on day 0 of AZD1222 vaccination. V gene TRBV5-1 combines with J gene TRBJ2-2; either TRBD1 or TRBD2 may supply D (5 bases each). In DNA form, the CDR3 reads TGCGCCAGCAGCTTGGAGGGACCGATCGCGAACACCGGGGAGCTGTTTTTT. This translates into CASSLEGPIANTGELFF.